The entry below gives a single TCR beta chain sequence along with its context. Its binding antigen is unknown. The input lacks base qualities; no much larger clone sits a single base away. The sample originates from a study of cytomegalovirus exposure and HLA in healthy donors (TCRdb year 2017). Notes on the research overall: An earlier analysis of some 600 of the donors reported 276 Gb of sequence data and 100 million to 120 million unique TCR beta sequences obtained from approximately 180 million T cells. About 310 gigabases of sequencing data and around 87 million unique TCR sequences were included in an early release covering over 600 HLA-typed donors. Among the roughly 410 genotyped donors, more than 70% belonged to the genetic ancestry cluster associated with self-reported Caucasian donors. The aim of the study was to test whether cataloging public T cell receptors could identify signatures of past pathogen exposure. The T cell repertoires of roughly 660 subjects were profiled by immunosequencing and related to cytomegalovirus serostatus. Besides the first cohort of 666 subjects, a separate validation cohort made up of roughly 120 different subjects was used. High-throughput TCR immunosequencing, statistical association of individual TCRs with disease status, and machine learning were combined to predict cytomegalovirus infection status. To study patterns of TCR occurrence, a later analysis re-analyzed previously published TCR beta repertoires from around 660 donors and added high-resolution HLA genotyping. Rather than using new phenotypic data, the later analysis identified candidate immune exposures from TCR beta sequences and from how often those sequences occurred across donors. In an earlier analysis of about 590 of the donors, high-throughput TCR beta sequencing was used to judge whether each TCR beta V gene segment behaved as functional or pseudogenic. Donor age, sex, ethnicity and CMV serostatus were compiled alongside the repertoire data. A later genetic analysis took genome-wide SNP genotypes for about 55% of the roughly 700 donors and used that subset as a discovery cohort. Every repertoire in the discovery cohort had been generated on one and the same sequencing platform. Class I and class II HLA loci were covered by the typing at four-digit resolution. The number of donors typed differed by locus, with 629-630 for A, B, C, DRB1 and DQB1, roughly 520 for DQA1, nearly 610 for DPA1, and 400 to 490 for DPB1. Because of strong linkage in the cohort, five DR-DQ haplotypes were treated as single units for association and clustering. Among some 410 genotyped donors of the cohort, an average of around 220,000 unique TCR beta nucleotide sequences was sequenced per donor, of which approximately 18% were non-productive.

In total, roughly 710 healthy bone marrow donors made up the cohort. Cohort members were all nominally healthy when sampled, although unrecorded immune exposures were likely present. The donor was CMV seronegative and was included in the group of a few hundred seronegative cohort members. Each donor provided a peripheral blood sample, and peripheral blood mononuclear cells were used for TCR beta sequencing. Genomic DNA extraction from the blood cell samples was performed with the Qiagen DNeasy Blood Extraction Kit. What the research found in general, with its limitations: A further reported finding was that TCR beta sequences accurately predicted the HLA-A and HLA-B alleles for most subjects in the first cohort. Some 15 rarely observed V segments, including chromosome 9 orphons, were excluded from the earlier analysis of just under 600 of the donors because counts were too low. While some public TCRs were present in many individuals, most TCR sequences turned up only very rarely across donors. In a later genetic analysis, a missense DCLRE1C variant was associated with V-gene and J-gene trimming of TCR beta chains, and the association was replicated in an independent cohort. Some IMGT-functional V segments, including TRBV6-2 and TRBV6-3, could not be distinguished by the 87-base-pair reads and were therefore excluded. The classifier was reported to diagnose cytomegalovirus status with high specificity and sensitivity in both the original and validation cohorts. A few of the identified cytomegalovirus-associated TCR beta chains were confirmed in vitro to be specific for cytomegalovirus antigens. In a later analysis, 15,000 to 20,000 TCR beta sequences were associated with specific HLA alleles at a false discovery rate of 0.05. In a later analysis, HLA-associated TCR beta chains showed more clonal expansion and lower generation probabilities than non-associated chains that were equally common. Strong co-occurrence of HLA alleles, especially DR and DQ, made assigning TCR associations to individual alleles difficult. A cluster of highly shared sequence variants was judged likely to represent a technical artifact of the sequencing pipeline. Several of the top co-occurrence clusters appeared to be linked to parvovirus B19, influenza, CMV and Epstein-Barr virus, according to a later analysis. Correlated functional status among segregating V segments might reflect linkage disequilibrium, but an unknown experimental factor could not be ruled out. A total of some 180 TCR beta chains were listed by the study as associated with cytomegalovirus. According to a later analysis, most CMV-associated TCR beta chains appeared to be HLA-restricted, and the HLA associations seemed to be driven largely by CMV exposure. The only immune exposure information available for the cohort was CMV serostatus. In an earlier analysis of approximately 590 of the donors, most TCR beta V segments appeared in productive rearrangements about 90% or about 30% of the time, broadly matching IMGT annotations. Presence/absence analyses assumed roughly uniform sequencing depth across donors, an assumption that may not hold. In a later analysis, the rate of TCR association differed among HLA loci, with DRB1 alleles having the most associated TCRs and HLA-C alleles having the fewest. HLA typing was unavailable for some donors at each locus, so association tests used only the typed subset. Only TCR beta chains were sequenced in this cohort, and the absence of alpha or paired-chain data limited detectable features. In a later genetic analysis, fewer N-insertions in productive TCRs were reported among donors in an Asian-associated ancestry cluster than the approximately 630-donor mean. The authors suggested that the approach could potentially be generalized to other disease states and immunological phenotypes.

The library was built by means of the immunoSEQ multiplex PCR assay. For the multiplex PCR, a mixture combining 60 forward primers for TCR Vbeta segments and 13 reverse primers for TCR Jbeta segments was used. Amplification of the CDR3 region of rearranged TCR beta genes was performed with a multiplex PCR assay on genomic DNA. The Illumina HiSeq System was used to sequence the amplified TCR beta libraries as 87-base-pair reads. Turning to the authors' computational methods: In a later analysis, tens of millions of unique TCR beta chains were counted across the roughly 670 repertoires, and around 11 million of these chains were shared by at least two donors. Raw reads were error-corrected and collapsed into unique sequences by a nearest-neighbor algorithm in which closely related sequences were merged to remove PCR and sequencing errors. V, D and J gene segments were assigned by aligning CDR3 sequences to IMGT reference sequences. For a sequence to be retained, a match of at least six nucleotides was required to both a V gene segment and a J gene segment. Rearrangements were classified as productive when the CDR3 lacked stop codons and remained in frame with V and J, and all other rearrangements were classified as non-productive. Following IMGT convention, CDR3 was defined as the stretch from the second conserved V-encoded cysteine up to the conserved J-encoded phenylalanine. The earlier analysis of more than 450 of the donors excluded sequences that lacked an unambiguous match to a single V gene segment. An earlier analysis of several hundred of the donors classified V segments as functional when productive rearrangements were above 56.7% and as segregating when the standard deviation between donors was above 5%. A statistical classification framework was developed to diagnose cytomegalovirus status using the catalog of TCR beta chain sequences. V and J gene assignment, in a later analysis, came from comparing TCR nucleotide sequences with IMGT/GENE-DB human TR gene sequences. The TCRdist pipeline was used in a later analysis to assign CDR3 sequences and most-parsimonious VDJ recombination scenarios. In a later analysis, every TCR beta chain was defined by the combination of its CDR3 amino acid sequence and its V-gene family, and reads without a unique V-gene family were dropped. To address suspected cross-contamination and a sequencing artifact, a later analysis removed 550 to 750 highly shared, low-generation-probability nucleotide sequences. A later analysis calculated a clonal expansion index for each public chain from normalized within-repertoire ranks of inferred template counts. In a later analysis, generation probabilities were computed using a VDJ recombination model fitted to out-of-frame rearrangements, and the results were checked against IGoR. In a later analysis, TCR-TCR, TCR-HLA and TCR-CMV co-occurrence was scored with hypergeometric tests, and a repertoire-size bias correction was applied to TCR pairs. False discovery rates were estimated in a later analysis by permuting HLA or CMV assignments 20 times. In a later analysis, co-occurring TCRs were grouped with DBSCAN, and TCRdist sequence similarity was added when clustering was performed within HLA-allele-positive subsets. Repertoires with fewer than 30,000 or more than 120,000 public chains were left out of co-occurrence clustering, as were four to six repertoires with anomalous nucleotide sharing. TCRdb retrieved this table from immuneACCESS and kept in-frame rearrangements only. Not all clones are present; in checked studies, unresolved V genes account for under half, and no reason is known for the remainder. V, J and clone size reflect that table, while D and trimming were determined from the DNA. The sample data list a few hundred thousand clones, and nearly 80% of these were observed just once. Clones ranked in the top ten supply 1.5% to 2% of the sample.

In the germline V gene, CDR1 corresponds to MNHEY and CDR2 to SVGAGI. The CDR3 runs 13 amino acids, cysteine and phenylalanine included. The only DNA kept is the CDR3, 39 bases in frame from the first base. Recombination linked TRBV6-5 to TRBJ2-5, with TRBD1 tentatively as D gene (6 bases match). TRBJ2-7 matches the DNA end more closely, so the J call is doubtful. What was sequenced was PBMCs. The clonotype was recovered from a man between 18 and 35 years old in good health and CMV-seronegative. The CDR3 has the sequence CASSYQQGYEQYF. The DNA sequence is given as TGTGCCAGCAGTTACCAACAGGGTTACGAGCAGTACTTC.